This T cell receptor (beta chain) was profiled in a study of T cells in tumors after PD-1 blockade. CDR3 length: 15 residues. CDR1 is MGHRA and CDR2 is YSYEKL in the germline V gene. The V gene end was trimmed by 1 base and the J gene end by 6 bases; junction bases not matched to a gene: 5. This clone was detected a few times. Assay: immunoSEQ multiplex PCR; the TCRdb copy retains only in-frame clones and omits some. The repertoire consists of around 45,000 clones, with about four fifths occurring once and the leading ten covering approximately 15%. This specimen consisted of PBMCs, obtained before anti-PD-1 treatment. The chain has TRBV4-1 and TRBJ2-1, with 8 positions matching TRBD2. The TCR was taken from a human donor with basal cell carcinoma. The CDR3 here is CASSQVGLEGNEQFF. The CDR3 nucleotides are TGCGCCAGCAGCCAAGTGGGACTAGAGGGCAATGAGCAGTTCTTC.